The source of this T cell receptor (beta chain) is a study of blood T cell repertoires in COVID-19. As for the study in general: Sites in the United States, Italy and Spain provided acute and convalescent COVID-19 samples. PBMCs, B-cell-depleted T cells, or T cells were the source of the cDNA or gDNA that made up the material.

V shed 6 bases, J shed 7 bases, and the junction held 11 bases outside the gene matches. The CDR3 extends over 14 amino acids. Germline CDR1 reads SNHLY; CDR2 reads FYNNEI. Methods used by the authors: Amplification of reference gene primers provided the estimated nucleated cell counts. Assay: immunoSEQ multiplex PCR; the TCRdb copy retains only in-frame clones and omits some. V and J calls and clone size follow that table, whereas D and trimming were derived from the DNA. This table has approximately 250,000 clones, 80% to 90% appearing once. The gene calls are TRBV2 and TRBJ2-5; 7 bases are a match to TRBD1. The sample taken for sequencing was peripheral blood. The sequence was collected from a man aged 40-49 years who had recovered from COVID-19. The CDR3 nucleotides read TGTGCCAGCAGGACAGGGATAGAGGGTTCGACCCAGTACTTC. The encoded protein is CASRTGIEGSTQYF.